This TCR beta chain was sequenced during a study of CXCR3-negative and CXCR3-positive naive CD8 T cells. Notes on the study in general: More hydrophobic TRB CDR3s were found in CXCR3-positive naive cells than in CXCR3-negative naive cells.

Per germline, CDR1 SGHRS and CDR2 YFSETQ. This CDR3 spans 16 amino acids. As to this clonotype: The antigen remains unidentified.

TRB cDNA libraries were made by UMI-labeled 5' RACE. TCRdb reprocessed the 5' RACE reads, with one entry per CDR3 protein and no DNA. The sample holds some 130,000 distinct CDR3 sequences. Researchers sorted a few hundred thousand cells of each CD8+ T cell subset in triplicate. Within the CD8+ T cell compartment, naive cells were CD45RO-CCR7+CD27+CD95-. The sequencing input was naive CXCR3+ CD8+ T cells from blood. Subset described: CD45RO-CCR7+CD27+CD95- naive CD8+ T cells expressing CXCR3 (TNR3+). The chain joins TRBV5-1 to TRBJ2-1. The sequence came from a human donor in good health. Some clones in this sample may be carry-over from other donors' samples. This CDR3 is CASSLGLTSSYNEQFF.